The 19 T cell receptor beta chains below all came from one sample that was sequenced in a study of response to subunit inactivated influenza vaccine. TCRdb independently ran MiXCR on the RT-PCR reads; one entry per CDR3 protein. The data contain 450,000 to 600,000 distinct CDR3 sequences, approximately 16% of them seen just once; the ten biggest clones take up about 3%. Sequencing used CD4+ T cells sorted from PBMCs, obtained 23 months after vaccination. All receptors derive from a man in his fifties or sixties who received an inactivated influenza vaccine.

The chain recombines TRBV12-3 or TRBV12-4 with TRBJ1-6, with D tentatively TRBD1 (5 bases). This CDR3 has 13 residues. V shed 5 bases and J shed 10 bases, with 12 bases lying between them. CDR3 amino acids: CASSAGYASPLHF. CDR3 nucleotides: TGTGCCAGCAGTGCAGGGTATGCGTCACCCCTCCACTTT.

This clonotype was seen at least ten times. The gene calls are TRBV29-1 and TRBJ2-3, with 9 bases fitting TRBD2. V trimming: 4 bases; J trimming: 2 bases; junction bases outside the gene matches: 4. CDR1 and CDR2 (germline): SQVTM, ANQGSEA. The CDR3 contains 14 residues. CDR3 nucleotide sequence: TGCAGCGTTGCACTAGCGGGCTTCACAGATACGCAGTATTTT. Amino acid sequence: CSVALAGFTDTQYF.

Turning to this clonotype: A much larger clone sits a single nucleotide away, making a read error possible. The CDR3: CASSQRDEQYF. The DNA for the CDR3 is TGTGCCAGCAGCCAGCGCGACGAGCAGTACTTC. The V gene is TRBV3-1, the J gene TRBJ2-7; D ambiguous. Germline V CDR1 and CDR2: LGHDT, YNNKEL (reference sequence). Trimming took off 3 bases at V and 5 bases at J, with 5 bases between the two ends. The CDR3 runs 11 residues.

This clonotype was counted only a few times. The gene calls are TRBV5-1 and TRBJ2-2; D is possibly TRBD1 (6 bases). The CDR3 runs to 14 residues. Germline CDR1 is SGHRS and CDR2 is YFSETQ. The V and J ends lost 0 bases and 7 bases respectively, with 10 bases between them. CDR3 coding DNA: TGCGCCAGCAGCTTGGACAGGGCGAACGGGGAGCTGTTTTTT. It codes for CASSLDRANGELFF.

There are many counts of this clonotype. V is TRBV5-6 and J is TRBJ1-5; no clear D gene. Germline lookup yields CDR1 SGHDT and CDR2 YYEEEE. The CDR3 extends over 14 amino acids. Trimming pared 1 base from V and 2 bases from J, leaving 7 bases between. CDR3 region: CASSLKGGNQPQHF. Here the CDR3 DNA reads TGTGCCAGCAGCTTGAAGGGAGGCAATCAGCCCCAGCATTTT.

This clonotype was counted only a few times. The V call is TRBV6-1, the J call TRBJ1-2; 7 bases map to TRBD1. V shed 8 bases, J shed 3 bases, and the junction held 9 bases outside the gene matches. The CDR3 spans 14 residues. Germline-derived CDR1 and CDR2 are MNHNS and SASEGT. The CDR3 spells CASRVGQGDYGYTF. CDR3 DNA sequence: TGTGCCAGCCGAGTAGGGCAGGGGGACTATGGCTACACCTTC.

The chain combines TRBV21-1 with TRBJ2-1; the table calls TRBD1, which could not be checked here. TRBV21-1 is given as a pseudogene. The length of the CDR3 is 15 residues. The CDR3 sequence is CASSKFNRVIAEQFF. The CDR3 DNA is TGTGCCAGCAGCAAATTCAACAGGGTAATAGCTGAGCAGTTCTTC.

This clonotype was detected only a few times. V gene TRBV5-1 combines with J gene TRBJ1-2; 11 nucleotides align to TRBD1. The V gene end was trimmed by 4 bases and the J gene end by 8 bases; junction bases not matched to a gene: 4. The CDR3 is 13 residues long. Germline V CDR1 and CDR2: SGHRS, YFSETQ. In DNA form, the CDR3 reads TGCGCCAGCAGCGAGGGACAGGGGGGCGGCTACACCTTC. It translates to CASSEGQGGGYTF.

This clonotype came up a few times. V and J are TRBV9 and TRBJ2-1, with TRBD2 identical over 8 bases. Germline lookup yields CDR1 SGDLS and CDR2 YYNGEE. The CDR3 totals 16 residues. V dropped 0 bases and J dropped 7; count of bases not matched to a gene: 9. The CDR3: CASSVARLASSNEQFF. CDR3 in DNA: TGTGCCAGCAGCGTAGCGAGACTAGCGAGCAGTAATGAGCAGTTCTTC.

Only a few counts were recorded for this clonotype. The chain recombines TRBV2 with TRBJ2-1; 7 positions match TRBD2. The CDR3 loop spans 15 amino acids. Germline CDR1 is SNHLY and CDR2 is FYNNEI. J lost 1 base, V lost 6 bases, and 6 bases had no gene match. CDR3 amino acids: CASSPRRESYNEQFF. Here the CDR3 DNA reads TGTGCCAGCAGCCCCCGGCGGGAGTCCTACAATGAGCAGTTCTTC.

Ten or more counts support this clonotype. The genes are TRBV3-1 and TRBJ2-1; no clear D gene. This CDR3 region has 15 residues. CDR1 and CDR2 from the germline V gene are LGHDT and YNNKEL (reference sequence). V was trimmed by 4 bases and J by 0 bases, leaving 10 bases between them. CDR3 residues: CASSPGLGSYNEQFF. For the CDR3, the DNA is TGTGCCAGCAGCCCAGGTCTGGGCTCCTACAATGAGCAGTTCTTC.

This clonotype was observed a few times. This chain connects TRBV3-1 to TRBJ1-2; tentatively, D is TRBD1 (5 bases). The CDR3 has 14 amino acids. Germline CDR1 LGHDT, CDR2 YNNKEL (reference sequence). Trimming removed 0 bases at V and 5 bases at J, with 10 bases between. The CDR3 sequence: CASSQDAGKYGYTF. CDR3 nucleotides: TGTGCCAGCAGCCAAGATGCAGGGAAGTATGGCTACACCTTC.

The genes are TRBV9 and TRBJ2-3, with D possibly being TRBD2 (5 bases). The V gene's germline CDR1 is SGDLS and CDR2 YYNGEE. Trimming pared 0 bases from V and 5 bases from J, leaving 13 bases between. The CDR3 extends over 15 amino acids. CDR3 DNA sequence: TGTGCCAGCAGCGTAGATCGGGGAGTGGGAGATACGCAGTATTTT. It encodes CASSVDRGVGDTQYF.

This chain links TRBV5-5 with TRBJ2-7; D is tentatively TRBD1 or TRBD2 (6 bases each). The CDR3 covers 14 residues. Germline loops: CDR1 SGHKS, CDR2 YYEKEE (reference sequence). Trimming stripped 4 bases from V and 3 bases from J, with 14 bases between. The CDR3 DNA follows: TGTGCCAGCAGCAAACAGGGACTCCTCTACGAGCAGTACTTC. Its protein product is CASSKQGLLYEQYF. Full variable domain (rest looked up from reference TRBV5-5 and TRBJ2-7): DAGVTQSPTHLIKTRGQQVTLRCSPISGHKSVSWYQQVLGQGPQFIFQYYEKEERGRGNFPDRFSARQFPNYSSELNVNALLLGDSALYLCASSKQGLLYEQYFGPGTRLTVT.

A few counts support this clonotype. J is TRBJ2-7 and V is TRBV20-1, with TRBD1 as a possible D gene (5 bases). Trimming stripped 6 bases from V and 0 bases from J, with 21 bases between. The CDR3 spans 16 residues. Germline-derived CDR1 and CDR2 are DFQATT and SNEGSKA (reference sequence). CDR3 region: CSAPPSSGSFSYEQYF. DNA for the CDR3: TGCAGTGCCCCTCCCTCCTCAGGGTCCTTCTCCTACGAGCAGTACTTC.

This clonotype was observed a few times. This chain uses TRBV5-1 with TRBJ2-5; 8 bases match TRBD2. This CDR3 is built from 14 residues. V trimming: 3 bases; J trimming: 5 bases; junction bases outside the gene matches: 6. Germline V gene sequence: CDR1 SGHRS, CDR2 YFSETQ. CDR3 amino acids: CASSSGGVSETQYF. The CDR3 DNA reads TGCGCCAGCAGCTCGGGAGGGGTTTCGGAGACCCAGTACTTC.

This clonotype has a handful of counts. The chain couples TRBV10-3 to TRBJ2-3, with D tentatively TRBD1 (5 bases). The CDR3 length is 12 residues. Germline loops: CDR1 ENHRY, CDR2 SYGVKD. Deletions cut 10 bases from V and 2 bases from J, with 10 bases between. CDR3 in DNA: TGTGCCACTAGACAGCTCACAGATACGCAGTATTTT. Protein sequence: CATRQLTDTQYF.

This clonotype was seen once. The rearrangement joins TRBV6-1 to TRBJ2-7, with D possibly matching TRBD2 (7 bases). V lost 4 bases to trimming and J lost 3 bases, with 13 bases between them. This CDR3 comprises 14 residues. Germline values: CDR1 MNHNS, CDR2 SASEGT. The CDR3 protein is CASSVGGAFYEQYF. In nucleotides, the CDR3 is TGTGCCAGCAGTGTTGGGGGGGCTTTCTACGAGCAGTACTTC.

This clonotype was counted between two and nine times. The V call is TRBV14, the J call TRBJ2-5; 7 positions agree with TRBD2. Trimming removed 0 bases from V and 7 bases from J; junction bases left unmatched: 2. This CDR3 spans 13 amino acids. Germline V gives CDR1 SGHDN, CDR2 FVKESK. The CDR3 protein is CASSQDPGGTQYF. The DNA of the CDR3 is TGTGCCAGCAGCCAAGATCCGGGGGGGACCCAGTACTTC. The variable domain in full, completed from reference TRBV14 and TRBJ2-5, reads EAGVTQFPSHSVIEKGQTVTLRCDPISGHDNLYWYRRVMGKEIKFLLHFVKESKQDESGMPNNRFLAERTGGTYSTLKVQPAELEDSGVYFCASSQDPGGTQYFGPGTRLLVL.